A single T cell receptor beta chain is shown here with its context. The sample belongs to a study of T cell responses to AZD1222 COVID-19 vaccine. Profiled with immunoSEQ multiplex PCR; TCRdb holds only in-frame clones, not every one. The sample includes some 99,000 clones, 90% to 95% seen only once; the top ten take approximately 7.6%. This CDR3 contains 14 residues. The germline V gene has CDR1 LGHNA and CDR2 YNFKEQ. The V end was cut by 0 bases, the J end by 1 base, with 6 bases between. The sequenced sample was peripheral blood, obtained on day 0 of AZD1222 vaccination. This receptor was identified in an adult in good health. The V call is TRBV4-2, the J call TRBJ1-1, with D unclear. The CDR3 coding sequence is TGTGCCAGCAGCCAAGATAGCCAGAACACTGAAGCTTTCTTT. Translation gives CASSQDSQNTEAFF.